The clone carrying this T cell receptor (beta chain) was seen a few times. CDR3 size: 12 residues. V lost 3 bases to trimming and J lost 8 bases, with 8 bases between them. Unique molecular identifiers were used to barcode this TCRbeta library. Via MiXCR, TCRdb re-called the PCR reads, giving one row per CDR3 protein. The sample consists of some 640,000 distinct CDR3 sequences, around 17% of them appearing once. This entry is derived from a study of T-cell reconstitution after alpha-beta-depleted transplantation in children. Here the sequenced sample was PBMCs from the stem cell graft donor, taken from the stem cell graft. The chain couples TRBV12-3 or TRBV12-4 to TRBJ2-4, with D possibly TRBD1 on 5 matching bases. The source of this sequence is a human donor who donated a stem cell graft to a child with acute myeloid leukemia. For the CDR3, the DNA is TGTGCCAGCAGTTTTTCCAGGGACATTCAGTACTTC. Protein: CASSFSRDIQYF.